A single sample is the source of the 2 T cell receptor beta chains below, sequenced in a study of blood T cell repertoires in COVID-19. Here immunoSEQ multiplex PCR was the method, and the copy in TCRdb shows in-frame clones only, minus some. The data hold under 400,000 clones, with about 87% observed a single time. The specimen was PBMCs or T cells enriched from blood (not recorded which). These receptors were obtained from a man aged 35 to 55 in a cohort exposed to, infected with or recovered from COVID-19 (not recorded which).

The CDR3 here is CASSLGTSAYEQYF. The CDR3 region has the DNA TGCGCCAGCAGCTTGGGGACTAGCGCCTACGAGCAGTACTTC. J is TRBJ2-7 and V is TRBV5-1; 9 bases line up with TRBD2. This CDR3 contains 14 residues. The V gene end was trimmed by 0 bases and the J gene end by 2 bases; junction bases not matched to a gene: 0. Germline V gene sequence: CDR1 SGHRS, CDR2 YFSETQ.

The gene calls are TRBV5-6 and TRBJ1-2, with 11 bases fitting TRBD1. Per germline, CDR1 SGHDT and CDR2 YYEEEE. Unmatched junction bases numbered 7, after V lost 2 bases and J lost 4 bases. The CDR3 has 16 residues. CDR3 nucleotides: TGTGCCAGCAGCTTTGGGACAGGGGGTCTTCTCTATGGCTACACCTTC. Translating gives CASSFGTGGLLYGYTF. Full variable domain (outside the CDR3, taken from reference TRBV5-6 and TRBJ1-2): DAGVTQSPTHLIKTRGQQVTLRCSPKSGHDTVSWYQQALGQGPQFIFQYYEEEERQRGNFPDRFSGHQFPNYSSELNVNALLLGDSALYLCASSFGTGGLLYGYTFGSGTRLTVV.